One sample yielded the 28 T cell receptor beta chains listed below, sequenced in a study of blood T cell repertoires in COVID-19. The method was immunoSEQ multiplex PCR; TCRdb's version includes in-frame clones alone and lacks a portion of them. The table has 55,000 to 75,000 clones, 90% seen once. Material for sequencing was peripheral blood. Every receptor here comes from a man aged 55 to 70 with acute or convalescent COVID-19.

This sequence joins TRBV2 and TRBJ1-2; no firm D call. V lost 10 bases, J lost 8 bases, and 14 bases lay in between. Germline V gene lookup returns CDR1 SNHLY and CDR2 FYNNEI. The CDR3 runs to 11 residues. CDR3 protein: CATRRTGGYTF. The CDR3 DNA sequence: TGTGCCACCAGGAGGACGGGAGGCTACACCTTC.

The chain links TRBV7-4 to TRBJ1-4; D might be TRBD1 (6 bases). The germline gives CDR1 SGHVT, CDR2 SQSDAQ. The V and J ends lost 0 bases and 0 bases respectively, with 14 bases between them. The CDR3 is 18 residues long. DNA for the CDR3: TGTGCCAGCAGCTTAGCGTCCGGGACACGATCAACTAATGAAAAACTGTTTTTT. This gives the protein CASSLASGTRSTNEKLFF.

This rearrangement joins TRBV6-1 to TRBJ2-1, with a tentative D call TRBD1 (6 bases). Germline-derived CDR1 and CDR2 are MNHNS and SASEGT. This CDR3 contains 15 residues. V was shortened by 2 bases and J by 0 bases, with 8 bases between the two germline ends. In DNA form, the CDR3 reads TGTGCCAGCAGTGAACAGGGGAGCTCCTACAATGAGCAGTTCTTC. It is translated as CASSEQGSSYNEQFF.

This chain links TRBV19 with TRBJ1-5; D not resolved. V lost 1 base and J lost 2, with 9 bases in between. Germline V gene data show CDR1 as LNHDA and CDR2 as SQIVND (reference sequence). The CDR3 runs 15 residues. The CDR3 is CASSIVITGNQPQHF. The CDR3 nucleotides are TGTGCCAGTAGTATAGTTATTACTGGCAATCAGCCCCAGCATTTT.

V and J are TRBV25-1 and TRBJ2-2, with a possible D match to TRBD2 (7 bases). V was shortened by 3 bases and J by 4 bases, with 15 bases between the two germline ends. Germline V gene sequence: CDR1 MGHDK, CDR2 SYGVNS. The CDR3 contains 16 residues. The DNA of the CDR3 is TGTGCCAGCAGTGACCCCCGGAGGGGGGGCACCGGGGAGCTGTTTTTT. Its translation: CASSDPRRGGTGELFF.

This clone came up once. The identical CDR3 is also encoded by other nucleotide sequences in the sample. The chain combines TRBV6-6 with TRBJ1-2; 7 bases are a match to TRBD1. This CDR3 has 14 amino acids. The germline gives CDR1 MNHNY, CDR2 SVGAGI (reference sequence). J was trimmed by 11 bases and V by 6 bases; bases with no gene match: 15. CDR3 sequence (DNA): TGTGCCAGCAGCCTGCGGGCAGGGGGAGGAGGTTACACCTTC. As protein: CASSLRAGGGGYTF.

V gene TRBV6-4 combines with J gene TRBJ1-4; TRBD1 matches at 7 bases. J gave up 5 bases and V 1 base, and 4 bases lay outside the gene matches. The CDR3 spans 15 residues. CDR1 MRHNA and CDR2 SNTAGT come from the germline V gene. The CDR3 is CASSDLMTGNEKLFF. The CDR3 DNA follows: TGTGCCAGCAGTGACTTAATGACAGGGAATGAAAAACTGTTTTTT.

The chain uses TRBV5-1 and TRBJ2-3, with no clear D. This CDR3 comprises 15 residues. The germline V and J ends were trimmed by 0 bases and 3 bases, with 11 bases remaining between them. Germline V CDR1 and CDR2: SGHRS, YFSETQ. CDR3 loop: CASSLAVQVTDTQYF. The CDR3 region has the DNA TGCGCCAGCAGCTTGGCCGTCCAGGTGACAGATACGCAGTATTTT.

This chain uses TRBV18 with TRBJ1-4, with 8 nucleotides matching TRBD1. The V gene end was trimmed by 6 bases and the J gene end by 8 bases; junction bases not matched to a gene: 5. The germline V gene has CDR1 KGHSH and CDR2 LQKENI. This CDR3 contains 13 residues. As DNA, the CDR3 is TGTGCCAGCTCTGGACAGGGTGGGGAAAAACTGTTTTTT. This sequence encodes CASSGQGGEKLFF.

The gene calls are TRBV2 and TRBJ1-2; TRBD1 aligns across 7 bases. The J segment lost 1 base and the V segment lost 10 bases, leaving 6 bases of the junction unmatched. The germline CDR1 and CDR2 sequences are SNHLY and FYNNEI. The CDR3 runs to 13 residues. CDR3 nucleotides: TGTGCCACCAAGGGGGACAGTAACTATGGCTACACCTTC. Translated, it gives CATKGDSNYGYTF.

This clone was detected once. The chain recombines TRBV18 with TRBJ1-1; 7 bases match TRBD1. The CDR3 runs to 14 residues. Germline assignment: CDR1 KGHSH and CDR2 LQKENI. The junction had 6 bases not matched to a gene; V was cut back by 3 bases and J by 5 bases. CDR3 in amino acids: CASSPTGVGTEAFF. For the CDR3, the DNA is TGTGCCAGCTCACCCACAGGGGTGGGAACTGAAGCTTTCTTT.

The V and J genes are TRBV18 and TRBJ2-1; no firm D call. CDR1 and CDR2 (germline): KGHSH, LQKENI. The V and J ends lost 3 bases and 9 bases respectively, with 12 bases between them. The CDR3 covers 13 residues. The CDR3 bases are TGTGCCAGCTCACCTCCTGGGCTCGCTGAGCAGTTCTTC. It encodes CASSPPGLAEQFF.

The chain links TRBV5-5 to TRBJ2-6; no definite D call. The CDR3 sequence is 13 residues long. V shed 0 bases and J shed 10 bases, with 8 bases lying between them. CDR1 and CDR2 from the germline V gene are SGHKS and YYEKEE (reference sequence). The CDR3 is CASSLEPRNVLTF. CDR3 in DNA: TGTGCCAGCAGCTTGGAACCGAGAAACGTCCTGACTTTC.

The chain is built from TRBV5-1 and TRBJ1-1, with TRBD1 as a possible D gene (6 bases). Germline CDR1 and CDR2: SGHRS and YFSETQ. V was shortened by 0 bases and J by 1 base, with 7 bases between the two germline ends. The CDR3 extends over 14 amino acids. CDR3 region: CASSLEGENTEAFF. CDR3 nucleotide sequence: TGCGCCAGCAGCTTGGAGGGGGAGAACACTGAAGCTTTCTTT.

This chain connects TRBV7-9 to TRBJ1-2; the D gene is possibly TRBD1 (6 bases). The CDR3 has 17 amino acids. The ends were cut back, 5 bases at V and 7 bases at J, with 26 bases in the middle. Germline CDR1 is SEHNR and CDR2 is FQNEAQ (reference sequence). Written as DNA, the CDR3 is TGTGCCAGCAGCGATACCCTTCAGGAGGTAGCACAGGGTGGCTACACCTTC. Protein product: CASSDTLQEVAQGGYTF.

The chain recombines TRBV12-3 or TRBV12-4 with TRBJ2-7, with D perhaps TRBD1 (6 bases). V was pared by 4 bases and J by 12 bases, with 16 bases between. The CDR3 is 12 amino acids. The CDR3 reads CASSSVVTGVYF. The CDR3 nucleotides read TGTGCCAGCAGTTCGGTCGTGACAGGAGTGTACTTC.

This clone has just one count. The chain recombines TRBV29-1 with TRBJ1-4; D is perhaps TRBD1 (6 bases). V gave up 6 bases and J gave up 0 bases, with 14 bases separating them. This CDR3 spans 15 amino acids. Per the germline V gene, CDR1 is SQVTM and CDR2 is ANQGSEA. CDR3 nucleotides: TGCAGCGTAAGCAGGGGAATAGCAACTAATGAAAAACTGTTTTTT. Amino acids: CSVSRGIATNEKLFF.

The chain recombines TRBV2 with TRBJ2-4; 7 nucleotides align to TRBD1. Germline-derived CDR1 and CDR2 are SNHLY and FYNNEI. With V trimmed by 4 bases and J by 2 bases, 5 bases remained unmatched. CDR3 length: 15 amino acids. The CDR3 is CASSADRASKNIQYF. Here the CDR3 DNA reads TGTGCCAGCAGTGCAGACAGGGCCTCCAAAAACATTCAGTACTTC.

The rearrangement uses TRBV24-1 and TRBJ2-5; 7 nucleotides agree with TRBD1. CDR3 length: 14 amino acids. J was trimmed by 0 bases and V by 9 bases; bases with no gene match: 6. Germline loops: CDR1 KGHDR, CDR2 SFDVKD. The CDR3 loop reads CATQGQRYQETQYF. DNA for the CDR3: TGTGCCACCCAGGGACAGAGGTACCAAGAGACCCAGTACTTC.

The rearrangement joins TRBV3-1 (or the pseudogene TRBV3-2) to TRBJ1-2, with TRBD1 as a possible D gene (5 bases). The CDR3 totals 14 residues. The germline V gene encodes CDR1 LGHDT and CDR2 YNNKEL (reference sequence). The V end was cut by 3 bases, the J end by 3 bases, with 11 bases between. CDR3 in DNA: TGTGCCAGCAGCCAGCAAGGGGCGGACTATGGCTACACCTTC. Translating gives CASSQQGADYGYTF.

The chain uses TRBV27 and TRBJ1-2; 7 bases match TRBD1. Trimming took 5 bases from V and 4 from J; bases not matched to a gene: 7. This CDR3 region has 14 residues. The V gene's germline CDR1 is MNHEY and CDR2 SMNVEV (reference sequence). CDR3 nucleotides: TGTGCCAGCAGTATGACAGGGACAGTCTATGGCTACACCTTC. This sequence encodes CASSMTGTVYGYTF.

The rearrangement links TRBV2 to TRBJ2-7; 9 bases are a match to TRBD1. The germline V gene has CDR1 SNHLY and CDR2 FYNNEI. This CDR3 is built from 12 residues. V shed 4 bases, J shed 6 bases, and the junction held 1 base outside the gene matches. The CDR3 loop is CASSGTGVEQYF. The CDR3 DNA sequence: TGTGCCAGCAGTGGGACAGGGGTCGAGCAGTACTTC.

J is TRBJ2-3 and V is TRBV5-1, with D tentatively TRBD2 (5 bases). Trimming pared 1 base from V and 1 base from J, leaving 10 bases between. Germline CDR1 reads SGHRS; CDR2 reads YFSETQ. The CDR3 covers 15 residues. The CDR3 region has the DNA TGCGCCAGCAGCTTGTCGGGGTCGGGCACAGATACGCAGTATTTT. It specifies CASSLSGSGTDTQYF.

The chain employs TRBV27 and TRBJ2-7; a possible D gene is TRBD1 (6 bases). The CDR3 sequence is 13 residues long. Trimming shortened V by 5 bases and J by 4 bases, and 12 bases separated the two germline ends. Germline loops: CDR1 MNHEY, CDR2 SMNVEV (reference sequence). CDR3 nucleotides: TGTGCCAGCAGTCTGATACAGGGTTACGAGCAGTACTTC. Protein product: CASSLIQGYEQYF.

The chain employs TRBV3-1 (or the pseudogene TRBV3-2) and TRBJ1-1; 9 bases line up with TRBD1. The V gene end was trimmed by 4 bases and the J gene end by 0 bases; junction bases not matched to a gene: 6. The CDR3 spans 16 residues. The V gene's germline CDR1 is LGHDT and CDR2 YNNKEL (reference sequence). DNA of the CDR3: TGTGCCAGCAGCCCCAGTAACAGGGGGCTGAACACTGAAGCTTTCTTT. Its protein is CASSPSNRGLNTEAFF.

The V gene is TRBV19, the J gene TRBJ1-1, with 7 bases lining up with TRBD1. Looked up from germline, CDR1 is LNHDA and CDR2 is SQIVND (reference sequence). The junction had 3 bases not matched to a gene; V was cut back by 2 bases and J by 3 bases. There are 14 residues in the CDR3. CDR3 in amino acids: CASSIPGTDTEAFF. The CDR3 coding sequence is TGTGCCAGTAGTATACCCGGGACAGACACTGAAGCTTTCTTT.

This clone was found a few times. Other DNA sequences within the sample encode an identical CDR3. The chain carries TRBV5-1 and TRBJ2-7, with no clear D. The germline CDR1 and CDR2 sequences are SGHRS and YFSETQ. V lost 0 bases and J 2 bases, leaving 6 bases between the germline ends. This CDR3 region has 13 residues. DNA for the CDR3: TGCGCCAGCAGCTTGGGCGGCCCCTACGAGCAGTACTTC. Protein: CASSLGGPYEQYF.

Comment on this clone: One end of the junction varies from germline; a read error may be responsible. The chain recombines TRBV6-1 with TRBJ1-2; D uncertain. The CDR3 has 11 residues. Germline CDR1 is MNHNS and CDR2 is SASEGT. The CDR3 DNA reads as TGTGCCAGCAGTGATCTCTATAGCTTGCCCTTC. This gives the protein CASSDLYSLPF.